This T cell receptor beta chain stems from a study of a mutant IDH1 vaccine in newly diagnosed glioma. Study-wide background: Of the patients given treatment, roughly 60% were male and 37.5% were female, and a mean age of around 38 years was recorded. Therapy received beforehand was radiotherapy, temozolomide, or both, with most patients given both. Held at week 35, visit V12 was the safety follow-up, and visit V13 followed at week 47.

The CDR3 length is 13 residues. Germline V gene sequence: CDR1 GTSNPN, CDR2 SVGIG (reference sequence). With V trimmed by 5 bases and J by 3 bases, 7 bases remained unmatched. This clone was picked up one time. The target antigen is unknown. General observations from the study: Vaccine-induced immune responses were detected in roughly 93% of patients.

Time point meaning: week 35, safety follow-up. In every dose of vaccine, 300 ug of mutant IDH1 20-mer peptide was given alongside topical imiquimod. Assay used: immunoSEQ multiplex PCR; TCRdb lists only in-frame clones, some missing. Of roughly 40,000 clones in the sample, about 80% were seen once. The specimen comprised PBMCs, sampled from a glioma patient whose treatment included an IDH1 peptide vaccine. This TCR came from a woman in her fifties or sixties with glioma. The genes are TRBV30 and TRBJ2-7, with 7 nucleotides matching TRBD1. Here the CDR3 DNA reads TGTGCCTGGGATAACAGGGGATACTACGAGCAGTACTTC. Translated: CAWDNRGYYEQYF. The whole variable domain, filled in from reference TRBV30 and TRBJ2-7, reads SQTIHQWPATLVQPVGSPLSLECTVEGTSNPNLYWYRQAAGRGLQLLFYSVGIGQISSEVPQNLSASRPQDRQFILSSKKLLLSDSGFYLCAWDNRGYYEQYFGPGTRLTVT.